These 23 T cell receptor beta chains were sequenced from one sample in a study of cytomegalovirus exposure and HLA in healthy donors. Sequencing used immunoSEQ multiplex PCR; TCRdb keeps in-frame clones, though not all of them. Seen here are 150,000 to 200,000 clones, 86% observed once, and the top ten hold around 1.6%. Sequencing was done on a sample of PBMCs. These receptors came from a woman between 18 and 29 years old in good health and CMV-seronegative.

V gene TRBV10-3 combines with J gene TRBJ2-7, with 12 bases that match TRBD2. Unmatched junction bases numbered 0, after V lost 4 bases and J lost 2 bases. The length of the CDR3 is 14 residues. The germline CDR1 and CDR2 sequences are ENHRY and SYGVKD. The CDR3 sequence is CAISGTSGTYEQYF. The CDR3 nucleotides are TGTGCCATCAGTGGGACTAGCGGGACCTACGAGCAGTACTTC.

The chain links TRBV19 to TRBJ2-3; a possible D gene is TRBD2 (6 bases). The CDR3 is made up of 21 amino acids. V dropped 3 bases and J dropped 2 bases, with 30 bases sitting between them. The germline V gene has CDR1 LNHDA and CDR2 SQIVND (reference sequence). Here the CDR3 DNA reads TGTGCCAGTAGTATTGTTCTCCGCCGCGTAGAGGACTACTGCTACACAGATACGCAGTATTTT. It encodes CASSIVLRRVEDYCYTDTQYF. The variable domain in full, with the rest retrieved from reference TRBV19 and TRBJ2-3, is DGGITQSPKYLFRKEGQNVTLSCEQNLNHDAMYWYRQDPGQGLRLIYYSQIVNDFQKGDIAEGYSVSREKKESFPLTVTSAQKNPTAFYLCASSIVLRRVEDYCYTDTQYFGPGTRLTVL.

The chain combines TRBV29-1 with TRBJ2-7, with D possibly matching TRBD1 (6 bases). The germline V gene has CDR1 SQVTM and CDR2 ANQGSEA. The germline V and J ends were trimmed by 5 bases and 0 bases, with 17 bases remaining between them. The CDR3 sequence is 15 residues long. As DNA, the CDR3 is TGCAGCGTTTCGGACAGCAAGAGAACCTCCTACGAGCAGTACTTC. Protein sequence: CSVSDSKRTSYEQYF.

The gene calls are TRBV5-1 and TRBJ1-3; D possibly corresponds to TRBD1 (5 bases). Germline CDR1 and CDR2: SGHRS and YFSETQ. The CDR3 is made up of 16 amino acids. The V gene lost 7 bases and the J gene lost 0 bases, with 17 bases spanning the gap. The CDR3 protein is CASSRSGGNSGNTIYF. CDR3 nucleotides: TGCGCCAGCTCCCGGTCTGGGGGGAACTCTGGAAACACCATATATTTT.

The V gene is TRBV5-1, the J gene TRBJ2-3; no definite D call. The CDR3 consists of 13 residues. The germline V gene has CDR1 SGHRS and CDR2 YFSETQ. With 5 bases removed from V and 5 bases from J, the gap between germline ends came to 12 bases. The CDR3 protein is CASRIRVLDTQYF. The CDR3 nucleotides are TGCGCCAGCAGAATTCGAGTTCTAGATACGCAGTATTTT. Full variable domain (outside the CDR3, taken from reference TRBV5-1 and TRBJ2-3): KAGVTQTPRYLIKTRGQQVTLSCSPISGHRSVSWYQQTPGQGLQFLFEYFSETQRNKGNFPGRFSGRQFSNSRSEMNVSTLELGDSALYLCASRIRVLDTQYFGPGTRLTVL.

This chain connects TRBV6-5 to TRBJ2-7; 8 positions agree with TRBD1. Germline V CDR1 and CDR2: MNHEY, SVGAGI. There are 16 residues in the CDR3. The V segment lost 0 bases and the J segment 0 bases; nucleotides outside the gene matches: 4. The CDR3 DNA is TGTGCCAGCAGTTACTCAGGGACAGGCAACTCCTACGAGCAGTACTTC. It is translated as CASSYSGTGNSYEQYF.

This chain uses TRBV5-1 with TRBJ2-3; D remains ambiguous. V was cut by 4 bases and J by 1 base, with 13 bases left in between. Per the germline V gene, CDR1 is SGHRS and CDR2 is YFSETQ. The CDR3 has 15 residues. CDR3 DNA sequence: TGCGCCAGCAGCGTTGAGGATTTTGGCACAGATACGCAGTATTTT. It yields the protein CASSVEDFGTDTQYF.

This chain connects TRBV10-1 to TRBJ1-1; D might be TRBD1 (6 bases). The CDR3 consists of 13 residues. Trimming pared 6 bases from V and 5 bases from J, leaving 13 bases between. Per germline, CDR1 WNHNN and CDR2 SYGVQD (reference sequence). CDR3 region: CASSLHRDTEAFF. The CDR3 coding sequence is TGCGCCAGCAGCCTCCACAGGGATACTGAAGCTTTCTTT.

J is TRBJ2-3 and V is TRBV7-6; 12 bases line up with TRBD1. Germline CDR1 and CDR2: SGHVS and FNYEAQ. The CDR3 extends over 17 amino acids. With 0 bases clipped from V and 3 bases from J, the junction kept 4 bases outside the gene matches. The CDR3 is CASSLAMGQGATDTQYF. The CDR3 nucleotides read TGTGCCAGCAGCTTAGCGATGGGACAGGGGGCAACAGATACGCAGTATTTT.

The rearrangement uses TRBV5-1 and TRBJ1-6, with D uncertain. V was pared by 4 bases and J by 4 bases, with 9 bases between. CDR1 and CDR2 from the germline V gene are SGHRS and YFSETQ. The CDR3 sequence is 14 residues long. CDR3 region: CASSVPGYNSPLHF. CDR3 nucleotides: TGCGCCAGCAGCGTGCCCGGGTATAATTCACCCCTCCACTTT.

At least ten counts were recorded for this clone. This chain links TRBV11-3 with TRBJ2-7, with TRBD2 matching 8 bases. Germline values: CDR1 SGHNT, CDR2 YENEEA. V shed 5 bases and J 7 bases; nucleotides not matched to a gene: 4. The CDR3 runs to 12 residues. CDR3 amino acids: CASSGRGGEQYF. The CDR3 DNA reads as TGTGCCAGCAGCGGCCGGGGGGGGGAGCAGTACTTC.

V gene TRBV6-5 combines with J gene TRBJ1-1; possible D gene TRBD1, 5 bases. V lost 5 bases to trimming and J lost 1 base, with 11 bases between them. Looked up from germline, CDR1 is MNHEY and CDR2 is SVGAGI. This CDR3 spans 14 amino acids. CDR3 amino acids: CASSTSTGNTEAFF. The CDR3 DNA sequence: TGTGCCAGCAGTACGTCAACAGGGAACACTGAAGCTTTCTTT.

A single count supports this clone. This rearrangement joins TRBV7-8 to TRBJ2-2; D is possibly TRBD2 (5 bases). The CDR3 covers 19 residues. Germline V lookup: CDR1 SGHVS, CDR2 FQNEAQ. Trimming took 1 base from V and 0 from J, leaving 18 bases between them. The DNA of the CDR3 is TGTGCCAGCAGCTTAGTACTAGGCGGTATTTCCGCGAACACCGGGGAGCTGTTTTTT. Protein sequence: CASSLVLGGISANTGELFF.

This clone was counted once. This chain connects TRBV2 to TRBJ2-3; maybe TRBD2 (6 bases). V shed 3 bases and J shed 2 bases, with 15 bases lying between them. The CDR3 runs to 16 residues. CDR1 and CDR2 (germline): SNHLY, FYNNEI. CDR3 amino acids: CASSERLVGFTDTQYF. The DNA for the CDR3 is TGTGCCAGCAGTGAGAGACTAGTGGGGTTCACAGATACGCAGTATTTT.

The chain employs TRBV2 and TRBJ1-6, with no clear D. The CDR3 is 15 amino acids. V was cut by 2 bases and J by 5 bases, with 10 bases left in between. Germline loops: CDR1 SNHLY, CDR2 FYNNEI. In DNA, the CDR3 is TGTGCCAGCAGTGAAAGTAGACAAAATAATTCACCCCTCCACTTT. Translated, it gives CASSESRQNNSPLHF.

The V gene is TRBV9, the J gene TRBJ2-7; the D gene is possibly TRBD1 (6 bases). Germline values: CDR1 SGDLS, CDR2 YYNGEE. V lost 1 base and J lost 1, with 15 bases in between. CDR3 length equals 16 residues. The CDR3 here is CASSVRDGRGSYEQYF. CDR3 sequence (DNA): TGTGCCAGCAGCGTAAGGGACGGCAGGGGTTCCTACGAGCAGTACTTC.

The CDR3 DNA is TGTGCCAGCAGCCGCGGGACCGGGACAGGGAAGGGCTATGGCTACACCTTC. It translates to CASSRGTGTGKGYGYTF. The chain is built from TRBV5-4 and TRBJ1-2; 9 bases map to TRBD1. The junction had 14 bases not matched to a gene; V was cut back by 4 bases and J by 4 bases. From germline, CDR1 is SGHNT and CDR2 YYREEE (reference sequence). This CDR3 contains 17 residues.

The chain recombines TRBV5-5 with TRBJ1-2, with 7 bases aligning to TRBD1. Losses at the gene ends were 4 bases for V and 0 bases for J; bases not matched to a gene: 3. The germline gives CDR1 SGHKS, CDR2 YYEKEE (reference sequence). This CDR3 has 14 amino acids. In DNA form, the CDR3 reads TGTGCCAGCAGCCGGGACAGATCTAACTATGGCTACACCTTC. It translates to CASSRDRSNYGYTF. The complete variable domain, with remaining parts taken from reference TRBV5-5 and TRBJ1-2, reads DAGVTQSPTHLIKTRGQQVTLRCSPISGHKSVSWYQQVLGQGPQFIFQYYEKEERGRGNFPDRFSARQFPNYSSELNVNALLLGDSALYLCASSRDRSNYGYTFGSGTRLTVV.

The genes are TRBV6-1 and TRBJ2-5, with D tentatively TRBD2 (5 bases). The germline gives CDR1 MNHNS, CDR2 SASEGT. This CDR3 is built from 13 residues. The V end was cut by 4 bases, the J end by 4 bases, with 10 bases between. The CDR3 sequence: CASSVNAGETQYF. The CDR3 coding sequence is TGTGCCAGCAGTGTTAATGCGGGAGAGACCCAGTACTTC.

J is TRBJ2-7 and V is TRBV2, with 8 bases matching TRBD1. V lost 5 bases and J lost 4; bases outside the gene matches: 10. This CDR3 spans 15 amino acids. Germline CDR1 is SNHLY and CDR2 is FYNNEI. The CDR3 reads CASSQSRTGLYEQYF. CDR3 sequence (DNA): TGTGCCAGCAGTCAGTCGCGGACAGGGCTGTACGAGCAGTACTTC.

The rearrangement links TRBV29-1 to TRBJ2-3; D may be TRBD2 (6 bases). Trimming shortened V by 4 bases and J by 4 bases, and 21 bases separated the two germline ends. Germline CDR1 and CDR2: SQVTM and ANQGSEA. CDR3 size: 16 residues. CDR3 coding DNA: TGCAGCGTTGGGATCCAGTGGGGTTCTAGCGCAGATACGCAGTATTTT. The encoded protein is CSVGIQWGSSADTQYF.

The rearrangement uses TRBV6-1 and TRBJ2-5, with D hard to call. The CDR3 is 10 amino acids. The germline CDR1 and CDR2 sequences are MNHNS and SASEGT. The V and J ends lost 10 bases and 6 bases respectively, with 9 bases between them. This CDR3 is CATRAKTQYF. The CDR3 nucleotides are TGTGCCACCAGAGCGAAGACCCAGTACTTC.

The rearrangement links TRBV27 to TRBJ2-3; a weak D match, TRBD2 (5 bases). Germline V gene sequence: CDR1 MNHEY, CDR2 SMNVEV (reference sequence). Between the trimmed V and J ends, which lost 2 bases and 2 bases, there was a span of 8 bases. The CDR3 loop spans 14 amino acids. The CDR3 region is CASSLEGNTDTQYF. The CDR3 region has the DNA TGTGCCAGCAGTTTAGAGGGTAACACAGATACGCAGTATTTT.